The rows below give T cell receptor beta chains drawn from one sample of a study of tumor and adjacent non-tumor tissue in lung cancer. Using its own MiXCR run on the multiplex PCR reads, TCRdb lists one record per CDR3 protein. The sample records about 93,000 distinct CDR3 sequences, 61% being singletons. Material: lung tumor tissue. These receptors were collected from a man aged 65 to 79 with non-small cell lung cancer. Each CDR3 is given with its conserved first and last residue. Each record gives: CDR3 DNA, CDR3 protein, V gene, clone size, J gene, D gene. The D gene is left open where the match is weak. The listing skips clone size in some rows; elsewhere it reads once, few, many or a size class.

DNA: TGTACCAGTAGACGGCAGGGGGGTGGCGAAAAACTGTTTTTT
CDR3: CTSRRQGGGEKLFF
V: TRBV5-6
size: .
J: TRBJ1-4
D: TRBD1

DNA: TGTGCCAGCAGGACAGGACTAGCGATCTACGAGCAGTACTTC
CDR3: CASRTGLAIYEQYF
V: TRBV12-3/TRBV12-4
size: .
J: TRBJ2-7
D: TRBD2

DNA: TGTGCCAGTAGTATCTTCTATGGCTACACCTTC
CDR3: CASSIFYGYTF
V: TRBV19
size: .
J: TRBJ1-2
D: .

DNA: TGTGCCAGCAGCTTAGGTGTCTACGAGAAGTATTTC
CDR3: CASSLGVYEKYF
V: TRBV11-2
size: .
J: TRBJ2-7
D: .

DNA: TGTGACAGCAGATACGGGACTAGCGTCGGCAACGAGCAGTTCTTC
CDR3: CDSRYGTSVGNEQFF
V: TRBV14
size: .
J: TRBJ2-1
D: TRBD2

DNA: TGTGCCAGCAGGGGGGGAATAGCCAAAAACATTCAGTACTTC
CDR3: CASRGGIAKNIQYF
V: TRBV6-5
size: many
J: TRBJ2-4
D: .

DNA: TGTGCCAGCCGCCGAGAAGGAACTAGCGGGAGCAATGAGCAGTTCTTC
CDR3: CASRREGTSGSNEQFF
V: TRBV4-2
size: .
J: TRBJ2-1
D: TRBD2

DNA: TGTGCCTGGGTGGGCCCGGGACAGGGCCACCACGAGCAGTACTTC
CDR3: CAWVGPGQGHHEQYF
V: TRBV30
size: .
J: TRBJ2-7
D: TRBD1

DNA: TGCAGCACCCTGGGGCAGGGGCTCCACGAGCAGTACTTC
CDR3: CSTLGQGLHEQYF
V: TRBV29-1
size: many
J: TRBJ2-7
D: .

DNA: TGTGCCAGCAGTTACTCGGTAGTAGGAGAGGGGACCTACGAGCAGTACTTC
CDR3: CASSYSVVGEGTYEQYF
V: TRBV6-5
size: .
J: TRBJ2-7
D: .

DNA: TGCGCCAGCAGACTTGGGGATCAGCCGATACATACGCAGTATTTT
CDR3: CASRLGDQPIHTQYF
V: TRBV4-1
size: many
J: TRBJ2-3
D: .

DNA: TGCGCCAGCAGCCAACTCTCAAGTAGCAATCAGCCTCAGCATTTT
CDR3: CASSQLSSSNQPQHF
V: TRBV4-1
size: .
J: TRBJ1-5
D: .

DNA: TGCAGTGCTAGAGATCTCCTACAGGGTTCGGTGGAGACCCAGCACTTC
CDR3: CSARDLLQGSVETQHF
V: TRBV20-1
size: few
J: TRBJ2-5
D: .

DNA: TGTGCCAGCAGCTTAGGAGGCAGTAGCAATCAGTCCCAGCATTTT
CDR3: CASSLGGSSNQSQHF
V: TRBV13
size: few
J: TRBJ1-5
D: .

DNA: TGCAGTGGCAGGGGGCATGGCGGGCAGTACTTC
CDR3: CSGRGHGGQYF
V: TRBV29-1
size: .
J: TRBJ2-7
D: TRBD1

DNA: TGTGGCAGCGGCCAAGGGAGGATGCAGGGGATGAGTAATCAGCCCCAGCATTTT
CDR3: CGSGQGRMQGMSNQPQHF
V: TRBV4-2
size: .
J: TRBJ1-5
D: .

DNA: TGTGCCAGCAAGGACAGGGAAGCCGATACGCAGTATTTT
CDR3: CASKDREADTQYF
V: TRBV5-5
size: many
J: TRBJ2-3
D: TRBD1

DNA: TGTACCAGCAGCTTAGGACAGGGGGGTAAACCGTTTTTT
CDR3: CTSSLGQGGKPFF
V: TRBV11-2
size: .
J: TRBJ1-4
D: TRBD1

DNA: TGCAGCGTCGCTGTAAACACCGGGGAGCCGTTTTTT
CDR3: CSVAVNTGEPFF
V: TRBV29-1
size: .
J: TRBJ2-2
D: .

DNA: TGTAGCGAAAGGACGAACGAAAAACTGTTTTTT
CDR3: CSERTNEKLFF
V: TRBV29-1
size: few
J: TRBJ1-4
D: .

DNA: TGCAGTGCTTTTGAAGACAGGGTCACTAATGAAAAACTGTTTTTT
CDR3: CSAFEDRVTNEKLFF
V: TRBV20-1
size: many
J: TRBJ1-4
D: TRBD1

DNA: TGTGCCAGCGCCCCCCGTGTCCACGAGCAGTACTTC
CDR3: CASAPRVHEQYF
V: TRBV18
size: few
J: TRBJ2-7
D: .

DNA: TGTGCTAGCAGCGGGCAGGGACAGGGGGACGGGGAGAAGTACTTC
CDR3: CASSGQGQGDGEKYF
V: TRBV4-2
size: .
J: TRBJ2-7
D: TRBD1

DNA: TGTGCCTGGAGGGGTAAGGCTGGGGCCAACGTCCTGACTTTC
CDR3: CAWRGKAGANVLTF
V: TRBV30
size: .
J: TRBJ2-6
D: .

DNA: TGCGCCAGCAGCCAAGTTGGCCAGGCTGAAGCTTTCTTT
CDR3: CASSQVGQAEAFF
V: TRBV4-1
size: many
J: TRBJ1-1
D: .

DNA: TGTGCCTGCAGTCATGGTCCCGGGGAGCTGTTTTTT
CDR3: CACSHGPGELFF
V: TRBV11-2
size: .
J: TRBJ2-2
D: .